The clone carrying this T cell receptor (beta chain) has only one observation. Its specificity is unknown. Trimming stripped 1 base from V and 5 bases from J, with 12 bases between. CDR3 size: 15 residues. Germline V CDR1 and CDR2: SGHVS, FNYEAQ. The data belong to a study of Ad26.COV2.S vaccination and SARS-CoV-2 variants. Whole-study context: Once, or twice with 56 days between doses, Ad26.COV2.S was given intramuscularly.

The table came from immunoSEQ multiplex PCR; TCRdb's copy has only in-frame clones and leaves some out. The sample has over 400,000 clones, about 90% seen once. Whole-study results and caveats: Post-vaccination spike-specific CD8+ and CD4+ T cell responses reportedly had substantial breadth. Total T cell responses may have been underestimated by the TCR breadth and depth analyses.

As for treatment: roughly 18 received Ad26.COV2.S at low or high dose, single or two shots; a few received placebo; per-sample allocation not given. Day 63 after the first injection of vaccine or placebo was the sampling time. In the vaccine, an Ad26 vector expressed the SARS-CoV-2 spike of the Wuhan strain. The TCR was taken from a person aged 18-60 years who received the Ad26.COV2.S COVID-19 vaccine or a placebo. The material sequenced was peripheral blood, taken in a trial of Ad26.COV2.S vaccine versus placebo. This chain connects TRBV7-6 to TRBJ2-1; D perhaps matches TRBD2 (6 bases). The CDR3 is CASSLGAGRDNEQFF. CDR3 DNA: TGTGCCAGCAGCTTAGGGGCGGGAAGGGACAATGAGCAGTTCTTC. The whole variable domain, remainder taken from reference TRBV7-6 and TRBJ2-1, is GAGVSQSPRYKVTKRGQDVALRCDPISGHVSLYWYRQALGQGPEFLTYFNYEAQQDKSGLPNDRFSAERPEGSISTLTIQRTEQRDSAMYRCASSLGAGRDNEQFFGPGTRLTVL.